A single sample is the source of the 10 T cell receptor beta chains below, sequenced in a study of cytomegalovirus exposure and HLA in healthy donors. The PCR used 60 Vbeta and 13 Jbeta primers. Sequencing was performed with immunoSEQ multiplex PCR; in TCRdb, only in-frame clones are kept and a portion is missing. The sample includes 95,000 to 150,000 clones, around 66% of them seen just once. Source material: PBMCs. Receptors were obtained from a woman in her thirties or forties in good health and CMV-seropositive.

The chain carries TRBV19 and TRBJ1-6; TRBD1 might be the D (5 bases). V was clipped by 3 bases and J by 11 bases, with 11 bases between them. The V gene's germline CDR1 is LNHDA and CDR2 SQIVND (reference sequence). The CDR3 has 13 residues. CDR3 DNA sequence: TGTGCCAGTAGTATGGTAGGGGATACACCCCTCCACTTT. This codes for CASSMVGDTPLHF.

The CDR3 protein is CASSIVWGETYEQYF. DNA for the CDR3: TGTGCCAGTAGTATAGTTTGGGGAGAGACCTACGAGCAGTACTTC. The chain is built from TRBV19 and TRBJ2-7; maybe TRBD2 (5 bases). Germline V gives CDR1 LNHDA, CDR2 SQIVND (reference sequence). The germline V and J ends were trimmed by 1 base and 2 bases, with 12 bases remaining between them. This CDR3 is 15 amino acids long.

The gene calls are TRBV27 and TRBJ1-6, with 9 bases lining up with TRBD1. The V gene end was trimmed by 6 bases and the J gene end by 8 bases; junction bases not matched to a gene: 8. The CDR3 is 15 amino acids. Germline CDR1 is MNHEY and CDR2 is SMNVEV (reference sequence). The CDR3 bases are TGTGCCAGCAGCTATTCACAGGGGGCTTATTCACCCCTCCACTTT. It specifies CASSYSQGAYSPLHF.

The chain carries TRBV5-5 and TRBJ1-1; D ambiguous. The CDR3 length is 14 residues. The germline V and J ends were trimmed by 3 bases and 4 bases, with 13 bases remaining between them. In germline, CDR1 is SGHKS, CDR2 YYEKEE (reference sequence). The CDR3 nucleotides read TGTGCCAGCAGCTATGGGTGGGAGGGCACTGAAGCTTTCTTT. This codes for CASSYGWEGTEAFF.

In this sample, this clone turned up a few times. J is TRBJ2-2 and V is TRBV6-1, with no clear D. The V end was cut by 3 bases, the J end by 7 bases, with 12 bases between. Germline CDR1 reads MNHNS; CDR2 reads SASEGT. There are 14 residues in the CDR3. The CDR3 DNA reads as TGTGCCAGCAGTGATATGCGGTGGAACGGGGAGCTGTTTTTT. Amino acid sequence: CASSDMRWNGELFF.

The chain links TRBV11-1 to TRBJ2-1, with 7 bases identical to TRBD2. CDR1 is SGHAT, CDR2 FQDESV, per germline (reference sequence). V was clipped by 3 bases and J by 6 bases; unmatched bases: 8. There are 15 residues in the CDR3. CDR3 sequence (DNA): TGTGCCAGCAGCTTCGGACTAGTAAAGGGCAATGAGCAGTTCTTC. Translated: CASSFGLVKGNEQFF.

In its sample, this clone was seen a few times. CDR3 bases: TGTGCCAGCAGCTTACGGGACAGGGTCGACACCGGGGAGCTGTTTTTT. Translated, it gives CASSLRDRVDTGELFF. The J gene is TRBJ2-2, the V gene TRBV7-8; 9 bases match TRBD1. The CDR3 length is 16 residues. Germline CDR1 and CDR2: SGHVS and FQNEAQ. With V trimmed by 2 bases and J by 3 bases, 4 bases remained unmatched. Supplemented by reference TRBV7-8 and TRBJ2-2, the full variable domain reads GAGVSQSPRYKVAKRGQDVALRCDPISGHVSLFWYQQALGQGPEFLTYFQNEAQLDKSGLPSDRFFAERPEGSVSTLKIQRTQQEDSAVYLCASSLRDRVDTGELFFGEGSRLTVL.

The DNA for the CDR3 is TGTGCCAGCTCACCCGTACAGCTACGACCTAAAATTGAAGCTTTCTTT. The encoded protein is CASSPVQLRPKIEAFF. The chain joins TRBV18 to TRBJ1-1; unclear D gene. The V gene's germline CDR1 is KGHSH and CDR2 LQKENI. This CDR3 region has 16 residues. V was clipped by 3 bases and J by 7 bases, with 21 bases between them.

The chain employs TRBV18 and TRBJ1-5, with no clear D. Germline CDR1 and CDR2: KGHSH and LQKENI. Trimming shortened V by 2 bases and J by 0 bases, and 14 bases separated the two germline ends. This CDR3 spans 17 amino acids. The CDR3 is CASSPNDQAYSNQPQHF. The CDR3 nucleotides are TGTGCCAGCTCACCAAACGATCAGGCGTATAGCAATCAGCCCCAGCATTTT.

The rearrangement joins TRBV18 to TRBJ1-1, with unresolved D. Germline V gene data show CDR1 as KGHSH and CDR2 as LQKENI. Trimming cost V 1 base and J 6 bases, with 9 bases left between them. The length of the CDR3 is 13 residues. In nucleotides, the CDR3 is TGTGCCAGCTCACCACTTGTGTCCGCTGAAGCTTTCTTT. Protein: CASSPLVSAEAFF. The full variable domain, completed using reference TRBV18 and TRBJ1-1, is NAGVMQNPRHLVRRRGQEARLRCSPMKGHSHVYWYRQLPEEGLKFMVYLQKENIIDESGMPKERFSAEFPKEGPSILRIQQVVRGDSAAYFCASSPLVSAEAFFGQGTRLTVV.